Listed here are 28 T cell receptor beta chains from one sample, sequenced in a study of beta chain features in type 1 diabetes. The isolated RNA, all of it, was reverse transcribed, so expressed TCRB transcripts were what got sequenced. TCRdb keeps only in-frame clones here, not all; method: immunoSEQ multiplex PCR. The table records some 400,000 clones, approximately 15% of them present only once. The sequenced sample consisted of naive CD4+ T cells from blood. These receptors were taken from a woman younger than 35 in good health.

The chain links TRBV28 to TRBJ2-1; 9 bases fit TRBD1. CDR1 MDHEN and CDR2 SYDVKM come from the germline V gene. The CDR3 has 17 amino acids. With V trimmed by 5 bases and J by 7 bases, 15 bases remained unmatched. DNA of the CDR3: TGTGCCAGCAGTCCATCCCTGGGACAGGGCAAGAGAAATGAGCAGTTCTTC. This translates into CASSPSLGQGKRNEQFF.

The table lists this clone with a few counts. J is TRBJ1-2 and V is TRBV4-1; D is unclear. There are 15 residues in the CDR3. CDR1 is MGHRA, CDR2 YSYEKL, per germline. The V gene lost 0 bases and the J gene lost 4 bases, with 12 bases spanning the gap. The CDR3 loop is CASSQDDRRVYGYTF. CDR3 bases: TGCGCCAGCAGCCAAGATGACCGCCGGGTCTATGGCTACACCTTC.

This clone was detected a few times. This chain uses TRBV4-3 with TRBJ2-1; 12 bases are a match to TRBD2. Germline CDR1 and CDR2: LGHNA and YSLEER. V lost 5 bases and J lost 7; bases outside the gene matches: 12. The CDR3 sequence is 17 residues long. CDR3 amino acids: CASSKMGSSGRGNEQFF. In DNA, the CDR3 is TGCGCCAGCAGCAAGATGGGGTCTAGCGGGAGGGGGAATGAGCAGTTCTTC.

This chain links TRBV7-4 with TRBJ2-7, with 7 nucleotides matching TRBD1. Germline CDR1 is SGHVT and CDR2 is SQSDAQ. V was clipped by 5 bases and J by 2 bases; unmatched bases: 9. The CDR3 has 15 amino acids. The CDR3 region has the DNA TGTGCCAGCAGCGTAGGACAGGAGGCCCCCTACGAGCAGTACTTC. Protein sequence: CASSVGQEAPYEQYF.

The chain combines TRBV6-5 with TRBJ1-2; weak D call: TRBD1 (5 bases). With 2 bases removed from V and 9 bases from J, the gap between germline ends came to 10 bases. Per the germline V gene, CDR1 is MNHEY and CDR2 is SVGAGI. This CDR3 contains 12 residues. The CDR3 nucleotides are TGTGCCAGCAGTTACGGGGACTACAGCTACACCTTC. Its protein product is CASSYGDYSYTF.

In its sample, this clone was seen a few times. V usage is TRBV2 and J usage is TRBJ1-4; 7 bases are shared with TRBD1. Per the germline V gene, CDR1 is SNHLY and CDR2 is FYNNEI. This CDR3 comprises 16 residues. V trimming: 6 bases; J trimming: 0 bases; junction bases outside the gene matches: 7. For the CDR3, the DNA is TGTGCCAGCAGGACGGGACAGCCAGCAACTAATGAAAAACTGTTTTTT. It is translated as CASRTGQPATNEKLFF.

This clone occurred a few times. This chain uses TRBV2 with TRBJ1-2; a possible D gene is TRBD1 (6 bases). The CDR3 runs 14 residues. Trimming took off 3 bases at V and 4 bases at J, with 12 bases between the two ends. Looked up from germline, CDR1 is SNHLY and CDR2 is FYNNEI. CDR3 sequence: CASSEDSSLYGYTF. As DNA, the CDR3 is TGTGCCAGCAGTGAGGACAGTTCCCTCTATGGCTACACCTTC.

This clone was seen a few times. The gene calls are TRBV7-9 and TRBJ2-2; 9 nucleotides line up with TRBD1. CDR3 length equals 16 residues. CDR1 SEHNR and CDR2 FQNEAQ come from the germline V gene (reference sequence). V dropped 5 bases and J dropped 2; count of bases not matched to a gene: 6. The CDR3 region has the DNA TGTGCCAGCAGCGTCCGGACAGGGGCCAACACCGGGGAGCTGTTTTTT. It specifies CASSVRTGANTGELFF. Supplemented by reference TRBV7-9 and TRBJ2-2, the full variable domain reads DTGVSQNPRHKITKRGQNVTFRCDPISEHNRLYWYRQTLGQGPEFLTYFQNEAQLEKSRLLSDRFSAERPKGSFSTLEIQRTEQGDSAMYLCASSVRTGANTGELFFGEGSRLTVL.

The chain couples TRBV25-1 to TRBJ2-6, with TRBD1 identical over 7 bases. CDR1 is MGHDK and CDR2 is SYGVNS in the germline V gene. After removal of 4 bases from V and 0 bases from J, the junction contained 3 bases not matched to a gene. The CDR3 length is 16 residues. DNA for the CDR3: TGTGCCAGCAGTGGGGACAGCCACTCTGGGGCCAACGTCCTGACTTTC. This sequence encodes CASSGDSHSGANVLTF.

CDR3 in DNA: TGCGCCAGCAGCCAAGCGCCCCGACAGCGAGTAGAGACCCAGTACTTC. This encodes CASSQAPRQRVETQYF. The chain combines TRBV4-1 with TRBJ2-5; TRBD1 is a possible D gene (5 bases). V lost 1 base, J lost 4 bases, and 16 bases lay in between. In germline, CDR1 is MGHRA, CDR2 YSYEKL. The CDR3 extends over 16 amino acids.

V and J are TRBV5-1 and TRBJ2-2; 7 bases agree with TRBD2. This CDR3 is 14 amino acids long. Germline-derived CDR1 and CDR2 are SGHRS and YFSETQ. J was trimmed by 5 bases and V by 1 base; bases with no gene match: 2. CDR3 residues: CASSLPGGTGELFF. CDR3 in DNA: TGCGCCAGCAGCTTGCCCGGGGGGACCGGGGAGCTGTTTTTT.

This clone was observed a few times. V usage is TRBV7-9 and J usage is TRBJ1-5, with TRBD1 as a possible D gene (5 bases). The CDR3 has 15 residues. Germline assignment: CDR1 SEHNR and CDR2 FQNEAQ (reference sequence). With 5 bases removed from V and 10 bases from J, the gap between germline ends came to 21 bases. The CDR3 DNA is TGTGCCAGCAGCCTAGGGACTTATTCGGAAGGACCCCAGCATTTT. Amino acids: CASSLGTYSEGPQHF.

The CDR3 here is CASSSGQATYEQYF. CDR3 DNA: TGTGCCAGCAGCTCAGGACAGGCCACCTACGAGCAGTACTTC. This sequence joins TRBV9 and TRBJ2-7, with 7 bases identical to TRBD1. This CDR3 has 14 amino acids. The trim removed 4 bases at V and 2 bases at J, leaving 6 bases unmatched. Germline V lookup: CDR1 SGDLS, CDR2 YYNGEE.

This clone was seen a handful of times. The genes are TRBV28 and TRBJ2-7; perhaps TRBD1 as D (5 bases). The CDR3 is 12 amino acids. Germline V gene lookup returns CDR1 MDHEN and CDR2 SYDVKM. The germline V and J ends were trimmed by 6 bases and 3 bases, with 9 bases remaining between them. CDR3 protein: CASRGVLYEQYF. For the CDR3, the DNA is TGTGCCAGCAGAGGGGTGCTCTACGAGCAGTACTTC.

This clone has a handful of counts. This chain connects TRBV18 to TRBJ1-2; D gene uncertain. The length of the CDR3 is 15 residues. Trimming removed 3 bases from V and 4 bases from J, with 15 bases in between. Germline V gene sequence: CDR1 KGHSH, CDR2 LQKENI. CDR3 coding DNA: TGTGCCAGCTCACCGGAGGAGGGCTTCGGCTATGGCTACACCTTC. This gives the protein CASSPEEGFGYGYTF.

There are a few counts of this clone. Germline is not matched at one junction end, which may reflect a read error. V and J are TRBV29-1 and TRBJ2-1; 7 nucleotides line up with TRBD2. Germline values: CDR1 SQVTM, CDR2 ANQGSEA. CDR3 length: 17 amino acids. The CDR3 DNA is TGCAGCGTTGAATTGGAAGGGCGGGGACTATCCTACATTGAGCAGTTCTTC. This sequence encodes CSVELEGRGLSYIEQFF.

Here the CDR3 reads CASNRRGDAEAFF. CDR3 DNA: TGTGCCAGCAATCGCAGGGGAGATGCTGAAGCTTTCTTT. V usage is TRBV2 and J usage is TRBJ1-1, with D possibly matching TRBD1 (6 bases). V dropped 7 bases and J dropped 6 bases, with 15 bases sitting between them. The germline gives CDR1 SNHLY, CDR2 FYNNEI. This CDR3 spans 13 amino acids.

This clone was counted a single time. Other nucleotide sequences in the sample specify the same CDR3. This chain joins TRBV7-9 and TRBJ2-7; no definite D call. The CDR3 extends over 11 amino acids. Germline V CDR1 and CDR2: SEHNR, FQNEAQ (reference sequence). V was shortened by 1 base and J by 6 bases, with 4 bases between the two germline ends. CDR3 bases: TGTGCCAGCAGCTTAGTAGTCGAGCAGTACTTC. It encodes CASSLVVEQYF.

This clone has just a few counts. The chain combines TRBV7-9 with TRBJ1-4, with D maybe TRBD1 (6 bases). CDR1 and CDR2 from the germline V gene are SEHNR and FQNEAQ (reference sequence). Trimming removed 2 bases at V and 5 bases at J, with 12 bases between. This CDR3 is built from 15 residues. The CDR3 loop is CASSLTGTQNEKLFF. DNA of the CDR3: TGTGCCAGCAGCTTAACAGGGACCCAGAATGAAAAACTGTTTTTT.

CDR3 sequence: CASSQVLAGAGANVLTF. As DNA, the CDR3 is TGCGCCAGCAGCCAAGTACTAGCGGGGGCAGGGGCCAACGTCCTGACTTTC. The genes are TRBV4-3 and TRBJ2-6; 11 bases map to TRBD2. The CDR3 length is 17 residues. Unmatched junction bases numbered 3, after V lost 1 base and J lost 4 bases. The V gene's germline CDR1 is LGHNA and CDR2 YSLEER.

The chain is built from TRBV28 and TRBJ1-5, with 7 bases that match TRBD1. V was clipped by 1 base and J by 2 bases; unmatched bases: 2. This CDR3 is built from 15 residues. Germline assignment: CDR1 MDHEN and CDR2 SYDVKM. For the CDR3, the DNA is TGTGCCAGCAGTTTATTCGGACAGGGCAATCAGCCCCAGCATTTT. Residues: CASSLFGQGNQPQHF.

The genes are TRBV5-1 and TRBJ2-7; 9 bases are a match to TRBD1. The length of the CDR3 is 16 residues. Per germline, CDR1 SGHRS and CDR2 YFSETQ. The J segment lost 5 bases and the V segment lost 6 bases, leaving 15 bases of the junction unmatched. CDR3 sequence (DNA): TGCGCCAGCAATCAACTACCGGGACAGGGACCCCACGAGCAGTACTTC. It yields the protein CASNQLPGQGPHEQYF. Using reference TRBV5-1 and TRBJ2-7 for the parts outside the CDR3, the full variable domain is KAGVTQTPRYLIKTRGQQVTLSCSPISGHRSVSWYQQTPGQGLQFLFEYFSETQRNKGNFPGRFSGRQFSNSRSEMNVSTLELGDSALYLCASNQLPGQGPHEQYFGPGTRLTVT.

V and J are TRBV11-2 and TRBJ1-2; D may be TRBD1 (6 bases). Trimming pared 0 bases from V and 5 bases from J, leaving 13 bases between. CDR3 length: 15 amino acids. Germline V gene lookup returns CDR1 SGHAT and CDR2 FQNNGV. The CDR3 coding sequence is TGTGCCAGCAGCTTAGATAGCCAGGGGAGATATGGCTACACCTTC. This codes for CASSLDSQGRYGYTF. The complete variable domain, with remaining parts taken from reference TRBV11-2 and TRBJ1-2, reads EAGVAQSPRYKIIEKRQSVAFWCNPISGHATLYWYQQILGQGPKLLIQFQNNGVVDDSQLPKDRFSAERLKGVDSTLKIQPAKLEDSAVYLCASSLDSQGRYGYTFGSGTRLTVV.

A word on this clone: One end of the junction varies from germline; a read error may be responsible. The rearrangement links TRBV9 to TRBJ2-5; the match to TRBD1 covers 7 bases. This CDR3 is built from 14 residues. The germline CDR1 and CDR2 sequences are SGDLS and YYNGEE. Written as DNA, the CDR3 is TGTGCCAGCACCGTAGGGGGCCACCAAGAGACCCAGTACTTC. Translating it yields CASTVGGHQETQYF.

The chain links TRBV5-1 to TRBJ2-2; D is undetermined. CDR1 is SGHRS and CDR2 is YFSETQ in the germline V gene. Trimming cost V 4 bases and J 7 bases, with 5 bases left between them. This CDR3 has 11 residues. The CDR3 sequence: CASSSSGELFF. DNA for the CDR3: TGCGCCAGCAGCAGTAGCGGGGAGCTGTTTTTT.

The table lists this clone with a few counts. The chain couples TRBV28 to TRBJ2-7, with D possibly matching TRBD2 (5 bases). Trimming shortened V by 2 bases and J by 0 bases, and 14 bases separated the two germline ends. Looked up from germline, CDR1 is MDHEN and CDR2 is SYDVKM. The CDR3 length is 16 residues. CDR3 DNA sequence: TGTGCCAGCAGTTTAGGGCTAGCTGTTAGCTCCTACGAGCAGTACTTC. This sequence encodes CASSLGLAVSSYEQYF.

This clone was seen a handful of times. The rearrangement joins TRBV29-1 to TRBJ2-7; D is ambiguous. V was pared by 5 bases and J by 5 bases, with 19 bases between. The CDR3 is 14 residues long. Germline assignment: CDR1 SQVTM and CDR2 ANQGSEA. The CDR3 loop reads CSVSLLAGSHEQYF. Here the CDR3 DNA reads TGCAGCGTTTCCCTTTTGGCAGGTTCCCACGAGCAGTACTTC.

This clone was counted between two and nine times. V is TRBV6-4 and J is TRBJ2-1; 9 nucleotides agree with TRBD2. V dropped 8 bases and J dropped 7; count of bases not matched to a gene: 15. This CDR3 spans 16 amino acids. The germline V gene has CDR1 MRHNA and CDR2 SNTAGT. The CDR3 spells CASGKRAGGGMNEQFF. Written as DNA, the CDR3 is TGTGCCAGCGGTAAACGAGCGGGAGGTGGGATGAATGAGCAGTTCTTC.